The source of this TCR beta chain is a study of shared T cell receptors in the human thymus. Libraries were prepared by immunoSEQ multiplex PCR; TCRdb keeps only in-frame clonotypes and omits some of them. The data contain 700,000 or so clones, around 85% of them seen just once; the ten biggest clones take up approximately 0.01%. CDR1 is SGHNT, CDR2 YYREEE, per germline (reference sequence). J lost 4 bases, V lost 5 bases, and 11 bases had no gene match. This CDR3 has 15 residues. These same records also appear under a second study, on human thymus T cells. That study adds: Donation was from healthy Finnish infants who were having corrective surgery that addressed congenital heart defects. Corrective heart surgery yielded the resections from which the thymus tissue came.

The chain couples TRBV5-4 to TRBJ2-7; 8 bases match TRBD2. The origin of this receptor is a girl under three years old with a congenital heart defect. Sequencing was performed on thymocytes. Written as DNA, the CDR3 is TGTGCCAGCAGTCCGGAAACCGGGGGGGCATACGAGCAGTACTTC. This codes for CASSPETGGAYEQYF.